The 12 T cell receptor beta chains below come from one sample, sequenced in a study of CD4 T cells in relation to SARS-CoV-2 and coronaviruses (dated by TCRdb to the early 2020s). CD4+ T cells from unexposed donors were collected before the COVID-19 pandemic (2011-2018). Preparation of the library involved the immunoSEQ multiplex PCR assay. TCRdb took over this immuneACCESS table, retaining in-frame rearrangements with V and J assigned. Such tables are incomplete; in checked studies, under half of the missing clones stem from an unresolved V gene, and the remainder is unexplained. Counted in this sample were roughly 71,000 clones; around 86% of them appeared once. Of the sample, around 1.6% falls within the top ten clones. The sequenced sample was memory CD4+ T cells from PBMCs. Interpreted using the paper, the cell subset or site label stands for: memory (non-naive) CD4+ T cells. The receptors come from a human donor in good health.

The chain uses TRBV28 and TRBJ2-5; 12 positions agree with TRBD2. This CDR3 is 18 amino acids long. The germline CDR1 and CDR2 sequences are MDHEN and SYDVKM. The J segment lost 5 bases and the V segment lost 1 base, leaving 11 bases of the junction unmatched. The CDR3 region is CASSLSGLAGGLGETQYF. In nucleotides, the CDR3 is TGTGCCAGCAGTTTATCTGGCCTAGCGGGAGGGCTTGGGGAGACCCAGTACTTC.

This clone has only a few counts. The CDR3 region has the DNA TGTGCCAGCACGGGACTAGCGGGAGCGAAAAGCTCCTACAATGAGCAGTTCTTC. Residues: CASTGLAGAKSSYNEQFF. The V gene is TRBV5-6, the J gene TRBJ2-1, with 14 bases aligning to TRBD2. Losses at the gene ends were 6 bases for V and 0 bases for J; bases not matched to a gene: 8. The CDR3 runs 18 residues. In germline, CDR1 is SGHDT, CDR2 YYEEEE.

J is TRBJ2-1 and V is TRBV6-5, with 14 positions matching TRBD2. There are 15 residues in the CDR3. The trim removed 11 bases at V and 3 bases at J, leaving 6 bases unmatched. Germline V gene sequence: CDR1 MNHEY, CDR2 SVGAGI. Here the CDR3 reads CAATSGRALYNEQFF. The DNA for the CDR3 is TGTGCCGCGACTAGCGGGAGGGCCCTCTACAATGAGCAGTTCTTC.

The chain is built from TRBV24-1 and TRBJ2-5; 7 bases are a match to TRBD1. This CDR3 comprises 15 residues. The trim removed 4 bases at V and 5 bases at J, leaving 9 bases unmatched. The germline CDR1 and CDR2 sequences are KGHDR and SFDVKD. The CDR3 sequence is CATSDHTGVLETQYF. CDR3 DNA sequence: TGTGCCACCAGTGACCATACAGGGGTCCTTGAGACCCAGTACTTC.

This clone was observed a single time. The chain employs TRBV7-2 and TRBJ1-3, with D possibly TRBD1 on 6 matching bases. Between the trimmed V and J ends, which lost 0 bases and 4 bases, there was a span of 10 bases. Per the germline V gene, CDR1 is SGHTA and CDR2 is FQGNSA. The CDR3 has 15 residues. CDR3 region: CASSLAWGPGNTIYF. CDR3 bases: TGTGCCAGCAGCTTAGCATGGGGGCCCGGAAACACCATATATTTT.

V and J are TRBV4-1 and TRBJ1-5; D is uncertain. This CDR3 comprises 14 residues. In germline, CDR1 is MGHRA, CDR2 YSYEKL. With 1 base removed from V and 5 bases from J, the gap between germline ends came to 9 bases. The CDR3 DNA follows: TGCGCCAGCAGCCAAGCCATCGGGTATCAGCCCCAGCATTTT. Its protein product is CASSQAIGYQPQHF.

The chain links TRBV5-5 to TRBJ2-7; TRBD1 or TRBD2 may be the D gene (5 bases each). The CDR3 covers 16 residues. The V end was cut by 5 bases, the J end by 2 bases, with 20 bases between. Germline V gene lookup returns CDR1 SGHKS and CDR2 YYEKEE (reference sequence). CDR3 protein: CASRIGVGQGPYEQYF. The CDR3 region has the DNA TGTGCCAGCAGAATAGGGGTAGGTCAGGGACCCTACGAGCAGTACTTC. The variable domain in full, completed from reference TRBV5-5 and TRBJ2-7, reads DAGVTQSPTHLIKTRGQQVTLRCSPISGHKSVSWYQQVLGQGPQFIFQYYEKEERGRGNFPDRFSARQFPNYSSELNVNALLLGDSALYLCASRIGVGQGPYEQYFGPGTRLTVT.

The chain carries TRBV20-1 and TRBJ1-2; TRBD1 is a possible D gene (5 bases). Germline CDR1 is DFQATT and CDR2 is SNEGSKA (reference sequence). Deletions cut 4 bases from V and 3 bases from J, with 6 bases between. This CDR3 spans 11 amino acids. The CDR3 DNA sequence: TGCAGTGCTATACAGGACTATGGCTACACCTTC. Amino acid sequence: CSAIQDYGYTF.

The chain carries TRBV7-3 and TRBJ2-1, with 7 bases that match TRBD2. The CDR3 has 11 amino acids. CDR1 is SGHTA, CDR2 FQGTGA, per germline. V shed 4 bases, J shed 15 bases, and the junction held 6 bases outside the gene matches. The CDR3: CASSSPQRGFF. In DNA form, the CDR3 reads TGTGCCAGCAGCTCCCCGCAGCGGGGGTTCTTC.

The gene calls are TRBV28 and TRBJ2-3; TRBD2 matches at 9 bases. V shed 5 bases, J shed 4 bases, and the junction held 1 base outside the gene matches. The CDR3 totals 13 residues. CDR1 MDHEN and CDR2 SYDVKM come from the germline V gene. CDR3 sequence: CASSAGGADTQYF. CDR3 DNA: TGTGCCAGCAGTGCGGGAGGGGCAGATACGCAGTATTTT.

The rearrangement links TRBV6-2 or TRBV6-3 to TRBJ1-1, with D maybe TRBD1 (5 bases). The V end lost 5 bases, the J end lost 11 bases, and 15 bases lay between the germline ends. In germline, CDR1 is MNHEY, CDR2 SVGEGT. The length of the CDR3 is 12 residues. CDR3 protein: CASSTLERGAFF. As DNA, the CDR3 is TGTGCCAGCAGTACACTCGAGAGGGGTGCTTTCTTT.

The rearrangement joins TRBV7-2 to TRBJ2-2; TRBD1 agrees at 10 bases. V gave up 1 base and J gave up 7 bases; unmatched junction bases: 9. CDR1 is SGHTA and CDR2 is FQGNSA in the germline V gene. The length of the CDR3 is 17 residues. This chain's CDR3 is CASSLDSDRGRFGELFF. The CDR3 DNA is TGTGCCAGCAGCTTAGATTCCGACAGGGGGCGCTTCGGGGAGCTGTTTTTT.